These 18 T cell receptor beta chains came from one sample sequenced in a study of CD8+ T cells in alopecia areata. cDNA prepared by RNA extraction and subsequent reverse transcription served as the template for sequencing. Sequencing was performed with immunoSEQ multiplex PCR; in TCRdb, only in-frame clones are kept and a portion is missing. The table includes 90,000 to 130,000 clones, about 50% detected once. Material: NKG2D-low CD8+ T cells sorted from blood. The receptors here all came from a human donor with alopecia areata.

In this sample, this clone turned up a few times. The rearrangement uses TRBV20-1 and TRBJ2-7; D perhaps matches TRBD1 (6 bases). The CDR3 length is 11 residues. The germline V gene encodes CDR1 DFQATT and CDR2 SNEGSKA (reference sequence). Trimming left V 6 bases short and J 5 bases short, with 11 bases between. CDR3 loop: CSAHRVNEQYF. In nucleotides, the CDR3 is TGCAGTGCCCACAGGGTAAACGAGCAGTACTTC.

This clone was picked up a small number of times. CDR3 DNA sequence: TGTGCCAGCAGCCCGGGACTAGCGGGAGATCAAGAGACCCAGTACTTC. Its protein is CASSPGLAGDQETQYF. V usage is TRBV11-2 and J usage is TRBJ2-5, with 14 nucleotides matching TRBD2. This CDR3 has 16 amino acids. The V and J ends lost 5 bases and 2 bases, in that order; junction bases with no gene match: 4. Germline loops: CDR1 SGHAT, CDR2 FQNNGV.

CDR3: CAISEPVMGAAGYGYTF. The CDR3 coding sequence is TGTGCCATCAGTGAACCAGTGATGGGGGCGGCGGGCTATGGCTACACCTTC. This chain links TRBV10-3 with TRBJ1-2; D is possibly TRBD1 (6 bases). The germline V gene encodes CDR1 ENHRY and CDR2 SYGVKD. This CDR3 region has 17 residues. Between the trimmed V and J ends, which lost 3 bases and 4 bases, there was a span of 21 bases.

In its sample, this clone was seen a few times. The rearrangement links TRBV27 to TRBJ1-3; possible D gene TRBD1, 6 bases. The V and J ends lost 6 bases and 4 bases respectively, with 10 bases between them. This CDR3 has 13 residues. Germline lookup yields CDR1 MNHEY and CDR2 SMNVEV (reference sequence). Here the CDR3 DNA reads TGTGCCAGCAGACAGGGTCCCGGAAACACCATATATTTT. Its protein is CASRQGPGNTIYF.

The chain joins TRBV27 to TRBJ2-1; D possibly corresponds to TRBD2 (6 bases). V dropped 8 bases and J dropped 10 bases, with 9 bases sitting between them. Germline V gives CDR1 MNHEY, CDR2 SMNVEV (reference sequence). The CDR3 extends over 10 amino acids. The CDR3: CASRGTEQFF. In nucleotides, the CDR3 is TGTGCCAGCCGGGGGACGGAGCAGTTCTTC.

The V gene is TRBV7-9, the J gene TRBJ2-2; maybe TRBD1 (6 bases). The CDR3 extends over 12 amino acids. CDR1 and CDR2 from the germline V gene are SEHNR and FQNEAQ (reference sequence). V dropped 5 bases and J dropped 10 bases, with 11 bases sitting between them. The CDR3 sequence is CASSTGIPELFF. The CDR3 DNA reads TGTGCCAGCAGCACAGGGATTCCGGAGCTGTTTTTT.

The rearrangement joins TRBV6-5 to TRBJ2-3, with D perhaps TRBD2 (5 bases). The germline V gene encodes CDR1 MNHEY and CDR2 SVGAGI. Deletions cut 8 bases from V and 1 base from J, with 13 bases between. The CDR3 covers 14 residues. Here the CDR3 reads CASGRSRGTDTQYF. The CDR3 DNA is TGTGCCAGCGGCCGTTCGAGGGGCACAGATACGCAGTATTTT.

This clone has more than one count but fewer than ten. This rearrangement joins TRBV7-9 to TRBJ2-5, with D possibly TRBD2 on 6 matching bases. Germline CDR1 reads SEHNR; CDR2 reads FQNEAQ (reference sequence). V dropped 4 bases and J dropped 5 bases, with 11 bases sitting between them. The CDR3 runs to 13 residues. The CDR3 DNA reads as TGTGCCAGCAGCTCGGGACTCGGGGAGACCCAGTACTTC. It codes for CASSSGLGETQYF. Full variable domain (remainder filled in from reference TRBV7-9 and TRBJ2-5): DTGVSQNPRHKITKRGQNVTFRCDPISEHNRLYWYRQTLGQGPEFLTYFQNEAQLEKSRLLSDRFSAERPKGSFSTLEIQRTEQGDSAMYLCASSSGLGETQYFGPGTRLLVL.

The gene calls are TRBV5-1 and TRBJ1-3; D ambiguous. Germline values: CDR1 SGHRS, CDR2 YFSETQ. This CDR3 is 15 amino acids long. Trimming took 3 bases from V and 0 from J, leaving 10 bases between them. The chain's CDR3 is CASSSAISSGNTIYF. DNA for the CDR3: TGCGCCAGCAGCTCGGCGATTAGCTCTGGAAACACCATATATTTT.

The chain is built from TRBV4-1 and TRBJ2-1; a possible D gene is TRBD1 (5 bases). V was trimmed by 0 bases and J by 10 bases, leaving 7 bases between them. Germline V lookup: CDR1 MGHRA, CDR2 YSYEKL. There are 12 residues in the CDR3. CDR3 nucleotide sequence: TGCGCCAGCAGCCAAGAAGGGGTAGAGCAGTTCTTC. It encodes CASSQEGVEQFF.

The chain uses TRBV28 and TRBJ1-2; a weak D match, TRBD1 (6 bases). V was clipped by 7 bases and J by 0 bases, with 9 bases between them. Per germline, CDR1 MDHEN and CDR2 SYDVKM. This CDR3 comprises 13 residues. CDR3 protein: CASKGGANYGYTF. The CDR3 DNA follows: TGTGCCAGCAAGGGGGGAGCTAACTATGGCTACACCTTC.

V is TRBV27 and J is TRBJ2-7, with D hard to call. Trimming cost V 4 bases and J 7 bases, with 17 bases left between them. CDR3 length equals 14 residues. Germline V gives CDR1 MNHEY, CDR2 SMNVEV (reference sequence). The CDR3 nucleotides are TGTGCCAGCAGTTCCACGCCCTCCGCTGGAGAGCAGTACTTC. It specifies CASSSTPSAGEQYF.

The chain combines TRBV28 with TRBJ2-3, with D unresolved. Germline lookup yields CDR1 MDHEN and CDR2 SYDVKM. The V and J ends lost 5 bases and 2 bases respectively, with 17 bases between them. This CDR3 has 16 residues. The CDR3 region is CASSPNGGTNTDTQYF. The CDR3, as DNA: TGTGCCAGCAGTCCTAATGGCGGAACAAACACAGATACGCAGTATTTT.

The V gene is TRBV13, the J gene TRBJ2-7; 11 bases line up with TRBD1. The junction had 6 bases not matched to a gene; V was cut back by 5 bases and J by 6 bases. CDR3 length: 14 residues. Germline CDR1 is PRHDT and CDR2 is FYEKMQ (reference sequence). The CDR3 sequence is CASSPRTGGLEQYF. CDR3 bases: TGTGCCAGCAGCCCACGGACAGGGGGCCTCGAGCAGTACTTC.

Comments on this clone: The sample holds other DNA sequences that translate to the same CDR3. V usage is TRBV9 and J usage is TRBJ2-7; D is unresolved. The CDR3 is 13 residues long. Trimming left V 0 bases short and J 3 bases short, with 7 bases between. Germline values: CDR1 SGDLS, CDR2 YYNGEE. CDR3 in DNA: TGTGCCAGCAGCGTAGCTACGGGCTACGAGCAGTACTTC. It codes for CASSVATGYEQYF. The full variable domain, its missing parts supplied by reference TRBV9 and TRBJ2-7, is DSGVTQTPKHLITATGQRVTLRCSPRSGDLSVYWYQQSLDQGLQFLIQYYNGEERAKGNILERFSAQQFPDLHSELNLSSLELGDSALYFCASSVATGYEQYFGPGTRLTVT.

The V and J genes are TRBV15 and TRBJ1-1; D remains unclear. V lost 0 bases and J lost 6, with 14 bases in between. The germline gives CDR1 LNHNV, CDR2 YYDKDF (reference sequence). This CDR3 contains 15 residues. CDR3 nucleotides: TGTGCCACCAGCAGAGACTCAGAGGGTTGGGCTGAAGCTTTCTTT. Translation gives CATSRDSEGWAEAFF.

The chain has TRBV13 and TRBJ2-5; D is unclear. Trimming took 9 bases from V and 2 from J, leaving 10 bases between them. CDR1 is PRHDT, CDR2 FYEKMQ, per germline (reference sequence). The CDR3 spans 12 residues. The CDR3 loop reads CASSLSQETQYF. CDR3 coding DNA: TGTGCCAGTTCCCTTTCTCAAGAGACCCAGTACTTC.

The CDR3 DNA sequence: TGTGCCAGCAGTTTAATACCGGGGGGAGAGACCCAGTACTTC. This codes for CASSLIPGGETQYF. V is TRBV27 and J is TRBJ2-5; 7 bases are a match to TRBD2. Germline loops: CDR1 MNHEY, CDR2 SMNVEV (reference sequence). This CDR3 comprises 14 residues. The junction had 4 bases not matched to a gene; V was cut back by 2 bases and J by 4 bases.